This T cell receptor beta chain was sequenced for a study of shared clonotypes between healthy human individuals. Study information: Donors had three CD4 naive, three CD4 memory, two CD8 naive and one CD8 memory plate apiece.

Splitting of each subset's genomic DNA was done evenly across several immunoSEQ plates. Repertoires were generated with immunoSEQ multiplex PCR, while TCRdb's copy carries only in-frame clones and drops some. The sample carries over 750,000 clones, roughly 96% recorded once. Terminally differentiated effector memory CD45RA+ cells were left out of the naive CD8 fraction, which was CD45RO-negative and positively selected for CCR7. The study, taken as a whole, reports: Sampling involved blood alone; tissue repertoires likely differ. Despite large depth, sorted-subset datasets appeared incompletely sequenced.

With respect to this clone: Antigen specificity is unknown.

This CDR3 has 15 residues. Trimming stripped 5 bases from V and 2 bases from J, with 16 bases between. In germline, CDR1 is SEHNR, CDR2 FQNEAQ (reference sequence). The receptor was isolated from a man aged 25-45 years in good health. Sequencing was done on a sample of naive CD8+ T cells sorted from blood. The chain uses TRBV7-9 and TRBJ2-7; possible D gene TRBD1, 5 bases. Written as DNA, the CDR3 is TGTGCCAGCAGCCCCGGTACAGGAGAAGCCTACGAGCAGTACTTC. Translating gives CASSPGTGEAYEQYF.